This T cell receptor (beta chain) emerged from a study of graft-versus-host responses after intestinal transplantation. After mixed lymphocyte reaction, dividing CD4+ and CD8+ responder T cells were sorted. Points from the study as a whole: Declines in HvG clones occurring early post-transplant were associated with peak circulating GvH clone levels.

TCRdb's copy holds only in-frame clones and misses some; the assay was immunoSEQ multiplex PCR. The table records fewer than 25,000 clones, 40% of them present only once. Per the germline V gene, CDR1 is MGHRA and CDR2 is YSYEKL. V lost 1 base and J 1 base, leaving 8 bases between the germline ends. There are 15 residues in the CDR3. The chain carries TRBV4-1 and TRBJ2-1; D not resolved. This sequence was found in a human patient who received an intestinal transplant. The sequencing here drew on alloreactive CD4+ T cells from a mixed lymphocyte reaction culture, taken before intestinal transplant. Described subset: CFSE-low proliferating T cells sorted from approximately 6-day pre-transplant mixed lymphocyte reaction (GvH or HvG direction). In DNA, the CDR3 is TGCGCCAGCAGCCAAGGGGCAGGATCCTACAATGAGCAGTTCTTC. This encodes CASSQGAGSYNEQFF.